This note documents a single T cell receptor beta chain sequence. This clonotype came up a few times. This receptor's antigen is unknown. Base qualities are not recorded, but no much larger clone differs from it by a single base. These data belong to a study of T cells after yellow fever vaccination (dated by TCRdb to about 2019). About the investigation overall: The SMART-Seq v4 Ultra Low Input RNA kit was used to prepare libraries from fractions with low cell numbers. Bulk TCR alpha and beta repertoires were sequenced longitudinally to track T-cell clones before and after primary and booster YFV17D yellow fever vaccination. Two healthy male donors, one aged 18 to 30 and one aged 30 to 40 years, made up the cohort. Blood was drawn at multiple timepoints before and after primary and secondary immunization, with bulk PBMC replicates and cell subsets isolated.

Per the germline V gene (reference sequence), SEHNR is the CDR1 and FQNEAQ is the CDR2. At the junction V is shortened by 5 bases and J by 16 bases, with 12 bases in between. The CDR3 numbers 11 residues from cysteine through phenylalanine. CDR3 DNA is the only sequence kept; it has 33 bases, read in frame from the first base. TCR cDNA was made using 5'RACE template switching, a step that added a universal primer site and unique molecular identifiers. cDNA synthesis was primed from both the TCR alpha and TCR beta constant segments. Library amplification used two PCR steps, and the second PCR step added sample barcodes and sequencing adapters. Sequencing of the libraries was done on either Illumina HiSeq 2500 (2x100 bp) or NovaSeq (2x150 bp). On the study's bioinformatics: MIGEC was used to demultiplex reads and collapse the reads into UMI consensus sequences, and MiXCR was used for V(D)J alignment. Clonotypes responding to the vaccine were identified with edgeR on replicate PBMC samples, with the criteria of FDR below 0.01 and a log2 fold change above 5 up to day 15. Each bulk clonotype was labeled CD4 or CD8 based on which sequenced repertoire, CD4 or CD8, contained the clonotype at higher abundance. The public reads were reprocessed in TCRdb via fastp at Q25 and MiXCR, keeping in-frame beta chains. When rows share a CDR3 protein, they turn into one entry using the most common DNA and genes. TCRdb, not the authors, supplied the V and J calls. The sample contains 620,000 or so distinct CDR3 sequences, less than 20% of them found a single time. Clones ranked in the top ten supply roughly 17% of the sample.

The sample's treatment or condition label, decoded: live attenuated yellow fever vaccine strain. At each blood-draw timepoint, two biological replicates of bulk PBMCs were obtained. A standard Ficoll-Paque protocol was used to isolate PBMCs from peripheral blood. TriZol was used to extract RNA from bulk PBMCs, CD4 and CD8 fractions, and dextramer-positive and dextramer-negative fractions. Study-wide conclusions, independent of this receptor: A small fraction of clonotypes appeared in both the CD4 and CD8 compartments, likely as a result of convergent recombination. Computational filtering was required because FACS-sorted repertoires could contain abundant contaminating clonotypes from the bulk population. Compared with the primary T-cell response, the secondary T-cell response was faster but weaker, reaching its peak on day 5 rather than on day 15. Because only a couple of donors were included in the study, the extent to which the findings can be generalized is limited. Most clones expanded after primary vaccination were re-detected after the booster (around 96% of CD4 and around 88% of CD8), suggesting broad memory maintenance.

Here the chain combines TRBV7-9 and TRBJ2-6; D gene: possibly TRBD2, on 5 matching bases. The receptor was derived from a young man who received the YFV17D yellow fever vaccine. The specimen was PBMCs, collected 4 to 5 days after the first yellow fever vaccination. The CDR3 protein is CASSLETGLTF. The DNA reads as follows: TGTGCCAGCAGCCTGGAGACGGGGCTGACTTTC.